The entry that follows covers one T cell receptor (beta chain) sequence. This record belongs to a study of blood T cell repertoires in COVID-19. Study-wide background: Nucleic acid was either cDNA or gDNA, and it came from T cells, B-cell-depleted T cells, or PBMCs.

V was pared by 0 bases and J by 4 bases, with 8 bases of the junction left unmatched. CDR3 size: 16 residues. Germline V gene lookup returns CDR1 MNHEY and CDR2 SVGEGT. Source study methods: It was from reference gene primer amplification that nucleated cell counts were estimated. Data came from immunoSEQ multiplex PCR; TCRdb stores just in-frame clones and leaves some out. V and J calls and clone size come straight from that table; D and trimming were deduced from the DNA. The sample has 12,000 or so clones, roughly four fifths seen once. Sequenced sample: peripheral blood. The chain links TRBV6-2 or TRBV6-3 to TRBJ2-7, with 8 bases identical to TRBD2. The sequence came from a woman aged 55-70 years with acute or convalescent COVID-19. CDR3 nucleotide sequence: TGTGCCAGCAGTTACTCGATCGGGGGGGGCCGGTACGAGCAGTACTTC. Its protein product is CASSYSIGGGRYEQYF.